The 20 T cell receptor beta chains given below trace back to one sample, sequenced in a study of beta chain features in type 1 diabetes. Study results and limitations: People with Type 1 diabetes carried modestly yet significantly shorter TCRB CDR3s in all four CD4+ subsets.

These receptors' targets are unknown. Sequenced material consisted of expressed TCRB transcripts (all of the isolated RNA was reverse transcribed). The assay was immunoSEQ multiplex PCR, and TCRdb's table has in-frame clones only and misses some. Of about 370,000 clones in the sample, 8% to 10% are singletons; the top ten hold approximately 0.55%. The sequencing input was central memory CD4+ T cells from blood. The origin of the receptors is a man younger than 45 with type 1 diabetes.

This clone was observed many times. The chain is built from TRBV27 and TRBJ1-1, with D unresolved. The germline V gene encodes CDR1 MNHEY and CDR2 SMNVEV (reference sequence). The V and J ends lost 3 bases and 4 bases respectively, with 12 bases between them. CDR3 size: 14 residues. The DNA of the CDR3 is TGTGCCAGCAGTTTGCGGGAGTACGGCACTGAAGCTTTCTTT. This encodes CASSLREYGTEAFF.

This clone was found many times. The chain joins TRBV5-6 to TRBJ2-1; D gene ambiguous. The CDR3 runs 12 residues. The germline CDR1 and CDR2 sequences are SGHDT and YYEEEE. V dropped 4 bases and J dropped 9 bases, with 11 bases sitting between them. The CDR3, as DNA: TGTGCCAGCAGCCACAGACAAGGTGAGCAGTTCTTC. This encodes CASSHRQGEQFF.

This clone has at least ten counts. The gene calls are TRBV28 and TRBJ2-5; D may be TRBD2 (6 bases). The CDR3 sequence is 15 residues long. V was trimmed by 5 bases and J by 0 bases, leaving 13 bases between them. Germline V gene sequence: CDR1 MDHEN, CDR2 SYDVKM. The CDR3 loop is CASSSVGTYQETQYF. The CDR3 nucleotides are TGTGCCAGCAGTAGCGTCGGGACTTACCAAGAGACCCAGTACTTC. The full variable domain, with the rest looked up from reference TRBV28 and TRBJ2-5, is DVKVTQSSRYLVKRTGEKVFLECVQDMDHENMFWYRQDPGLGLRLIYFSYDVKMKEKGDIPEGYSVSREKKERFSLILESASTNQTSMYLCASSSVGTYQETQYFGPGTRLLVL.

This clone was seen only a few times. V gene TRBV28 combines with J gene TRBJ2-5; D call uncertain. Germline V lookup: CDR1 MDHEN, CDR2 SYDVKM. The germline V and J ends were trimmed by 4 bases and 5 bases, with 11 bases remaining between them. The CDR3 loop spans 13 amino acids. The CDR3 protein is CASSSPLGETQYF. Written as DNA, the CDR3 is TGTGCCAGCAGTTCGCCCCTAGGGGAGACCCAGTACTTC.

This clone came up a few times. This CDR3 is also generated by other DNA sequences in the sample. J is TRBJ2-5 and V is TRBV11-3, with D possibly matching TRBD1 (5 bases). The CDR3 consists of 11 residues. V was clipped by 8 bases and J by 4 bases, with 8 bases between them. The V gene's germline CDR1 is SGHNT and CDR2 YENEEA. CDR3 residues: CASSQGETQYF. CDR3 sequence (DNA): TGTGCCAGCTCCCAGGGAGAGACCCAGTACTTC. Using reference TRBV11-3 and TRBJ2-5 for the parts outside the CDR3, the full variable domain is EAGVVQSPRYKIIEKKQPVAFWCNPISGHNTLYWYLQNLGQGPELLIRYENEEAVDDSQLPKDRFSAERLKGVDSTLKIQPAELGDSAVYLCASSQGETQYFGPGTRLLVL.

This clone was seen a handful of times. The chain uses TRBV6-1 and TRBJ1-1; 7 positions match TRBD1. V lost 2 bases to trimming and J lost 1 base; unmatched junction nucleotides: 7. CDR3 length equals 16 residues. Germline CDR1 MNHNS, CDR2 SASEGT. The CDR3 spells CASSEWSSGGNTEAFF. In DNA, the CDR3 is TGTGCCAGCAGTGAATGGTCATCAGGGGGGAACACTGAAGCTTTCTTT.

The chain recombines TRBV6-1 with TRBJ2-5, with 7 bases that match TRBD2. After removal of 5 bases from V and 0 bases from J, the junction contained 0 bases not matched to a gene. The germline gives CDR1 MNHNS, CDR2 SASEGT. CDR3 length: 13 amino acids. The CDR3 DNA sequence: TGTGCCAGCAGTAGCGGGAACCAAGAGACCCAGTACTTC. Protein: CASSSGNQETQYF.

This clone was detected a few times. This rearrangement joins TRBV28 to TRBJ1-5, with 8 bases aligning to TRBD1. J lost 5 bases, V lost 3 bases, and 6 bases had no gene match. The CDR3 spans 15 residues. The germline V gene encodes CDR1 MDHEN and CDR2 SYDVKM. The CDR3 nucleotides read TGTGCCAGCAGTTTTCAGGGGGCCGGGGATCAGCCCCAGCATTTT. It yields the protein CASSFQGAGDQPQHF.

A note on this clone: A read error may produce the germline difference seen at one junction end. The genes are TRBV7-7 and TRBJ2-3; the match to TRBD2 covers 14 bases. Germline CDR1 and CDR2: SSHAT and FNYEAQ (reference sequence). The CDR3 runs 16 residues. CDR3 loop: CASSLGLAGGGDTQYF. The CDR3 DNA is TGTGCTAGCAGCCTCGGACTAGCGGGAGGAGGAGATACGCAGTATTTT.

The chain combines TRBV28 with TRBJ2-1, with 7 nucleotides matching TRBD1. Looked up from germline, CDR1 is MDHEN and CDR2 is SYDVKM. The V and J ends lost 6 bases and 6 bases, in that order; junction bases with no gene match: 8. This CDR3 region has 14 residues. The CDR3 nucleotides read TGTGCCAGCAGAGCCGGACAGGCCTCCAATGAGCAGTTCTTC. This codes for CASRAGQASNEQFF.

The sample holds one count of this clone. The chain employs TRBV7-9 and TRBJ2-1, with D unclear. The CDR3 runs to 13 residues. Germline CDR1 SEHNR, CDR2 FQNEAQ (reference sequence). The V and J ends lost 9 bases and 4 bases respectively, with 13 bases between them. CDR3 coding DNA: TGTGCCAGTAGTTTCGGGCCGTACAATGAGCAGTTCTTC. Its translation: CASSFGPYNEQFF.

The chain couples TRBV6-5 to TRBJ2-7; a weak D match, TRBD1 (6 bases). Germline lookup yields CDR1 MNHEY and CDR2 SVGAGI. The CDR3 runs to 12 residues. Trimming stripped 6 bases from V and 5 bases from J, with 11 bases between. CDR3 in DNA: TGTGCCAGCAGCAACCAGGGGAACGAGCAGTACTTC. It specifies CASSNQGNEQYF.

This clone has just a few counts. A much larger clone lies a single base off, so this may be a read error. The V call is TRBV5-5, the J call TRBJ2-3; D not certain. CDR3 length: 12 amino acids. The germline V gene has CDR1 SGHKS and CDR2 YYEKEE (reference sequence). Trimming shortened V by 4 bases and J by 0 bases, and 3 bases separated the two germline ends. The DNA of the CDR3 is TGTGCCAGCAGCCAAAGCACAGATACGCAGTATTTT. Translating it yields CASSQSTDTQYF.

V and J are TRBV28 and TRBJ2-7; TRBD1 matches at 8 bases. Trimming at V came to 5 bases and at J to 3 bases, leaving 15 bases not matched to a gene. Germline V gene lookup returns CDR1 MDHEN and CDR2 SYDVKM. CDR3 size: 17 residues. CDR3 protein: CASSPPPRGQGLYEQYF. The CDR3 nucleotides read TGTGCCAGCAGTCCCCCACCCCGAGGACAGGGTCTCTACGAGCAGTACTTC.

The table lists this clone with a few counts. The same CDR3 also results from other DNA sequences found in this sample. The CDR3 DNA reads as TGCGCCAGCAGCTTGGAGGGGGACAGCTACAATGAGCAGTTCTTC. Protein: CASSLEGDSYNEQFF. The V gene is TRBV5-1, the J gene TRBJ2-1, with 7 bases identical to TRBD1. J lost 3 bases, V lost 0 bases, and 3 bases had no gene match. CDR1 is SGHRS, CDR2 YFSETQ, per germline. CDR3 length equals 15 residues.

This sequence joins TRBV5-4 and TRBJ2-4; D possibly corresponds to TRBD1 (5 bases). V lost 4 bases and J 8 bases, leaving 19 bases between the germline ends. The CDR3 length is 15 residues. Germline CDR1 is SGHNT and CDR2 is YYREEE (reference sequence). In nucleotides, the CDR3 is TGTGCCAGCAGCCCGGACCAGAGAGAAGGGGACATTCAGTACTTC. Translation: CASSPDQREGDIQYF. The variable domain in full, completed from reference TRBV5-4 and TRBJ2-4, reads ETGVTQSPTHLIKTRGQQVTLRCSSQSGHNTVSWYQQALGQGPQFIFQYYREEENGRGNFPPRFSGLQFPNYSSELNVNALELDDSALYLCASSPDQREGDIQYFGAGTRLSVL.

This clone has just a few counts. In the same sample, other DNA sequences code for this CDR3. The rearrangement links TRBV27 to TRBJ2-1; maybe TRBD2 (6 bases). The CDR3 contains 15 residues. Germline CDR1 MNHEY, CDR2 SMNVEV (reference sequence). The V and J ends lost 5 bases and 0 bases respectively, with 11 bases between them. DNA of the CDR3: TGTGCCAGCAGTAGGGGAGGACCCTCCTACAATGAGCAGTTCTTC. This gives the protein CASSRGGPSYNEQFF.

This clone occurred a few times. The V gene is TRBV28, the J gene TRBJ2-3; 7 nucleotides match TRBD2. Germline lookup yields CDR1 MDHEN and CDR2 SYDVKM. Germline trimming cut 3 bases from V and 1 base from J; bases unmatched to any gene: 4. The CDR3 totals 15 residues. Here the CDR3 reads CASSFQSGGTDTQYF. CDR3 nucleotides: TGTGCCAGCAGTTTCCAGAGCGGGGGCACAGATACGCAGTATTTT.

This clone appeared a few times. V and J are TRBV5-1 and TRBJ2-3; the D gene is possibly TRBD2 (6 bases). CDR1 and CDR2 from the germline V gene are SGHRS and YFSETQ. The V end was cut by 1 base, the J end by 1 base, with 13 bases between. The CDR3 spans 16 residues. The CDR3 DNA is TGCGCCAGCAGCTTGCGAAGCGGGCCGGGCACAGATACGCAGTATTTT. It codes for CASSLRSGPGTDTQYF.

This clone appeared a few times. The CDR3 nucleotides are TGTGCCAGCAGCTTGAATCACTACGAGCAGTACTTC. Protein: CASSLNHYEQYF. The V call is TRBV5-6, the J call TRBJ2-7; D unresolved. This CDR3 has 12 residues. Trimming removed 1 base at V and 3 bases at J, with 5 bases between. The germline CDR1 and CDR2 sequences are SGHDT and YYEEEE.